This TCR beta chain was observed in a study of blood T cell repertoires in COVID-19 (TCRdb year 2020). About the investigation overall: Collaborator samples came from the United States, Italy and Spain and covered acute and convalescent phases of COVID-19. The material from the prospective study consisted of cDNA or gDNA derived from T cells, B-cell-depleted T cells, or PBMCs. Subjects who had been exposed to COVID-19, were actively infected with it, or had recovered from it provided the deeply sampled blood TCRbeta repertoires that made up the dataset. The repertoires were released in a freely available public database meant as a resource for research on the immune response to SARS-CoV-2. Samples came from the ongoing ImmuneRACE study (first 160 participants) plus 1,254 subjects from 6 global collaborators. A de-identified subject ID, COVID-19 status, age in years and sex were almost always included in the sample metadata. Where HLA class I and class II types were available, the types were taken from metadata supplied by the sample provider, not from assay-based typing. The study at large found these results: The quantity of clinical and demographic metadata differed by source and by participant and was supplied without curation.

Reading the germline V gene gives CDR1 MGHRA and CDR2 YSYEKL. V is clipped by 0 bases and J by 4 bases, and the sequence between their germline boundaries is 12 bases long. From the cysteine up to the phenylalanine, the CDR3 has a length of 16 residues. Kept here is only the CDR3 DNA, which spans 48 bases and is read in frame from base 1. The collaborating institutions used their own protocols to collect whole blood in K2EDTA tubes. For TCRbeta analysis, collaborators shipped samples in one of three forms: frozen whole blood, isolated PBMCs, or DNA extracted from either of those sample types. A note on this clone: Its target antigen remains unknown. Base quality data are lacking; no much larger clone is found one base away.

TCRbeta CDR3 regions were amplified from genomic DNA using the immunoSEQ Assay, a bias-controlled multiplex PCR. Under the source paper's analysis protocol: Within the assay, amplification of reference gene primers was used to estimate how many nucleated cells each sample contained. Sequence reads were collapsed and filtered to measure the absolute abundance of every unique TCRbeta CDR3 rearrangement. For each sample, productive Simpson clonality was calculated by taking the square root of Simpson's diversity index across productive rearrangements. Here the immuneACCESS table is served through TCRdb, limited to in-frame sequences with V and J called. Missing clones are a known gap in these copies; in checked studies unresolved V genes cover under half, and the rest lacks a known reason. V, J and clone size are those of that table, while D and trimming were read from the DNA. A total of approximately 210,000 clones appear in this sample, under 90% of them only once. The top ten clones comprise 20% of the sample.

The material sequenced was peripheral blood. The TCR originated in a human donor in a cohort sampled during active COVID-19. The chain uses TRBV4-1 and TRBJ2-2; the D gene remains uncertain. The nucleotide sequence is given as TGCGCCAGCAGCCAAGATCCAACAGTATCCACCGGGGAGCTGTTTTTT. This translates into CASSQDPTVSTGELFF.